The T cell receptor beta chain under discussion was sequenced for a study of blood T cell repertoires in COVID-19. Background on the study: Donors in the United States, Italy and Spain gave samples during acute or convalescent COVID-19.

Enrollees, roughly 18 to 89 years old, lived in fewer than 25 US areas. Method: immunoSEQ multiplex PCR; TCRdb's copy keeps in-frame clones and lacks some. The top ten clones hold roughly 8.5% of a sample with some 490,000 clones, approximately 86% of them seen once. J was trimmed by 4 bases and V by 5 bases; bases with no gene match: 9. The CDR3 extends over 16 amino acids. Germline V CDR1 and CDR2: SGHVS, FNYEAQ. The rearrangement uses TRBV7-6 and TRBJ2-5, with 11 nucleotides matching TRBD2. Sequenced input: PBMCs or T cells enriched from blood (not recorded which). The TCR originated in a woman in her sixties or seventies who had recovered from COVID-19. The CDR3 region is CASSRVLAGGRETQYF. The CDR3 coding sequence is TGTGCCAGCAGCCGCGTCCTAGCGGGGGGTCGAGAGACCCAGTACTTC.